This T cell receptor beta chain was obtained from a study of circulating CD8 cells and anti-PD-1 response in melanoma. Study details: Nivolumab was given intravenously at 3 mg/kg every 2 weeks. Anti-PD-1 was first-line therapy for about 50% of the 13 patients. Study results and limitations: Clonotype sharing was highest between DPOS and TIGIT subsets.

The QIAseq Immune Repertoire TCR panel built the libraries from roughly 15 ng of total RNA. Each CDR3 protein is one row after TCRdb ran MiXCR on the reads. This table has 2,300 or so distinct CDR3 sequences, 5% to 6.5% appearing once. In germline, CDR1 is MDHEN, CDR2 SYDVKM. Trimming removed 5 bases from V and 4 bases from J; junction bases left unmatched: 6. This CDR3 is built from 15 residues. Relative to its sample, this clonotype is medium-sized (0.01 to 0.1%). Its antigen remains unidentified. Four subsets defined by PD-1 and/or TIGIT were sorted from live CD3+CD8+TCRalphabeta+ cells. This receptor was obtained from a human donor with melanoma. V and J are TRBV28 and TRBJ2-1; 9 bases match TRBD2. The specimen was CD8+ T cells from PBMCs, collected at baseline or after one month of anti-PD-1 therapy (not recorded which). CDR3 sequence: CASSPSSGGYNEQFF. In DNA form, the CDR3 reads TGTGCCAGCAGTCCCTCCAGCGGGGGGTACAATGAGCAGTTCTTC. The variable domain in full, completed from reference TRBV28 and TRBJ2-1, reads DVKVTQSSRYLVKRTGEKVFLECVQDMDHENMFWYRQDPGLGLRLIYFSYDVKMKEKGDIPEGYSVSREKKERFSLILESASTNQTSMYLCASSPSSGGYNEQFFGPGTRLTVL.